The source of this T cell receptor (beta chain) is a study of regulatory T cells in long-lasting Graves disease. TCR beta libraries were built with iRepertoire HTBI primers and Arm-PCR of CDR3 regions. Per the study methods: Taken together, the samples had 60 or so TRBV and approximately 13 TRBJ segments identified. MiXCR, run by TCRdb on the multiplex PCR reads, gives a single entry per CDR3 protein. The authors' filters were not applied to this entry. The data hold 400,000 to 500,000 distinct CDR3 sequences, with about 17% observed a single time. This clonotype was detected a few times. Documented time point: newly diagnosed GD, antithyroid drugs for less than 3 months. The authors made the TCR library using RNA they extracted from PBMCs. V shed 6 bases and J 8 bases; nucleotides not matched to a gene: 6. This CDR3 is built from 13 residues. Germline V gene sequence: CDR1 MNHEY, CDR2 SMNVEV (reference sequence).

These same records also appear under a second study, on T cells in Graves' hyperthyroidism and ophthalmopathy. As that report states: Diagnosis of hyperthyroidism was new in patients aged 18 to 65, and its duration was under 2 months. Ophthalmopathy and stable hyperthyroidism were separated by a 13 V-J model.

The receptor comes from a woman between 18 and 29 years old with Graves disease. Material: peripheral blood mononuclear cells (PBMCs), obtained at new diagnosis, from a patient treated with antithyroid drugs. The rearrangement uses TRBV27 and TRBJ1-2; 10 nucleotides line up with TRBD1. The CDR3 region is CASRQTGGVGYTF. CDR3 sequence (DNA): TGTGCCAGCAGACAGACAGGGGGCGTCGGCTACACCTTC.